A single sample is the source of the 13 T cell receptor beta chains below, sequenced in a study of cytomegalovirus exposure and HLA in healthy donors. The PCR was carried out with 60 Vbeta primers and 13 Jbeta primers. The method was immunoSEQ multiplex PCR; TCRdb's version includes in-frame clones alone and lacks a portion of them. This sample has 70,000 to 90,000 clones, with about 69% found just once. The sequencing sample was made of PBMCs. The origin of the receptors is a man aged 55 to 70 in good health and CMV-seronegative.

J is TRBJ1-5 and V is TRBV6-6, with TRBD1 identical over 8 bases. CDR3 length: 13 amino acids. Germline CDR1 reads MNHNY; CDR2 reads SVGAGI (reference sequence). V gave up 11 bases and J gave up 6 bases; unmatched junction bases: 9. This CDR3 is CAERQGLGQPQHF. The CDR3 nucleotides read TGTGCCGAACGACAGGGGTTGGGTCAGCCCCAGCATTTT.

The chain recombines TRBV15 with TRBJ2-1, with TRBD1 matching over 7 bases. CDR1 is LNHNV and CDR2 is YYDKDF in the germline V gene (reference sequence). With 4 bases clipped from V and 7 bases from J, the junction kept 7 bases outside the gene matches. This CDR3 contains 14 residues. In DNA form, the CDR3 reads TGTGCCACCAGCAACTTACAGGGGTTAAATGAGCAGTTCTTC. Translating gives CATSNLQGLNEQFF. The full variable domain, completed using reference TRBV15 and TRBJ2-1, is DAMVIQNPRYQVTQFGKPVTLSCSQTLNHNVMYWYQQKSSQAPKLLFHYYDKDFNNEADTPDNFQSRRPNTSFCFLDIRSPGLGDTAMYLCATSNLQGLNEQFFGPGTRLTVL.

This chain connects TRBV7-3 to TRBJ2-3; 7 bases align to TRBD1. CDR3 length: 14 residues. V shed 7 bases and J 9 bases; nucleotides not matched to a gene: 13. Germline assignment: CDR1 SGHTA and CDR2 FQGTGA. CDR3 sequence reads: CASTTSDRAGTQYF. DNA of the CDR3: TGTGCCAGCACCACCTCAGACAGGGCCGGAACGCAGTATTTT.

J is TRBJ2-1 and V is TRBV7-6; D remains ambiguous. Germline V gives CDR1 SGHVS, CDR2 FNYEAQ. This CDR3 spans 16 amino acids. V shed 1 base and J shed 0 bases, with 10 bases lying between them. The CDR3 nucleotides are TGTGCCAGCAGCTTAGTTTTTATAGTCTCCTACAATGAGCAGTTCTTC. Encoded protein: CASSLVFIVSYNEQFF.

This clone was detected only a few times. The chain recombines TRBV7-9 with TRBJ1-1, with 10 bases aligning to TRBD1. J was trimmed by 13 bases and V by 8 bases; bases with no gene match: 7. The CDR3 spans 11 residues. CDR1 is SEHNR, CDR2 FQNEAQ, per germline (reference sequence). CDR3 coding DNA: TGTGCCAGCGGCAAGGGACAGGGGTTTTTCTTT. It codes for CASGKGQGFFF. Using reference TRBV7-9 and TRBJ1-1 for the parts outside the CDR3, the full variable domain is DTGVSQNPRHKITKRGQNVTFRCDPISEHNRLYWYRQTLGQGPEFLTYFQNEAQLEKSRLLSDRFSAERPKGSFSTLEIQRTEQGDSAMYLCASGKGQGFFFGQGTRLTVV.

V gene TRBV27 combines with J gene TRBJ1-6; D possibly corresponds to TRBD1 (5 bases). V was clipped by 6 bases and J by 7 bases, with 7 bases between them. Looked up from germline, CDR1 is MNHEY and CDR2 is SMNVEV (reference sequence). The CDR3 runs 12 residues. This CDR3 is CASRGGNSPLHF. CDR3 bases: TGTGCCAGCAGGGGGGGGAATTCACCCCTCCACTTT.

The V call is TRBV19, the J call TRBJ1-2; D not resolved. This CDR3 contains 13 residues. Trimming removed 1 base from V and 2 bases from J, with 5 bases in between. In germline, CDR1 is LNHDA, CDR2 SQIVND (reference sequence). CDR3 residues: CASSIGLNYGYTF. The CDR3 bases are TGTGCCAGTAGTATAGGCCTAAACTATGGCTACACCTTC. The whole variable domain, filled in from reference TRBV19 and TRBJ1-2, reads DGGITQSPKYLFRKEGQNVTLSCEQNLNHDAMYWYRQDPGQGLRLIYYSQIVNDFQKGDIAEGYSVSREKKESFPLTVTSAQKNPTAFYLCASSIGLNYGYTFGSGTRLTVV.

The chain links TRBV7-8 to TRBJ1-2; maybe TRBD1 (5 bases). This CDR3 region has 15 residues. Looked up from germline, CDR1 is SGHVS and CDR2 is FQNEAQ. The V end was cut by 5 bases, the J end by 4 bases, with 17 bases between. CDR3 loop: CASSLTLGGLYGYTF. Here the CDR3 DNA reads TGTGCCAGCAGCCTGACGTTGGGGGGACTCTATGGCTACACCTTC.

V usage is TRBV29-1 and J usage is TRBJ1-2; 8 positions agree with TRBD1. The ends lost 6 bases at V and 2 bases at J; junction bases unmatched: 5. Germline V gene sequence: CDR1 SQVTM, CDR2 ANQGSEA. The length of the CDR3 is 13 residues. The CDR3 nucleotides read TGCAGCGTCTCGGACAGGGAGAACTATGGCTACACCTTC. It translates to CSVSDRENYGYTF.

The CDR3 protein is CASSSSGLEETQYF. The CDR3, as DNA: TGTGCCAGTAGTTCATCGGGACTTGAAGAGACCCAGTACTTC. The rearrangement joins TRBV19 to TRBJ2-5; a weak D match, TRBD2 (6 bases). Trimming stripped 5 bases from V and 3 bases from J, with 13 bases between. The germline V gene encodes CDR1 LNHDA and CDR2 SQIVND (reference sequence). There are 14 residues in the CDR3. Variable domain in full (rest from reference TRBV19 and TRBJ2-5): DGGITQSPKYLFRKEGQNVTLSCEQNLNHDAMYWYRQDPGQGLRLIYYSQIVNDFQKGDIAEGYSVSREKKESFPLTVTSAQKNPTAFYLCASSSSGLEETQYFGPGTRLLVL.

To note about this clone: One end of the junction fails to match germline, which may point to a read error. V is TRBV27 and J is TRBJ1-1; possible D gene TRBD1, 5 bases. Germline loops: CDR1 MNHEY, CDR2 SMNVEV (reference sequence). The CDR3 spans 11 residues. CDR3 sequence (DNA): TGTGCCAGCAGTTTGGAGGGGAGGAATGTCTTT. Translating gives CASSLEGRNVF.

The V gene is TRBV30, the J gene TRBJ1-5, with D uncertain. V lost 5 bases, J lost 4 bases, and 18 bases lay in between. Germline V gene lookup returns CDR1 GTSNPN and CDR2 SVGIG (reference sequence). CDR3 length equals 15 residues. The DNA of the CDR3 is TGTGCCTGGGCCGGCTCCTCTGGAGGGAATCAGCCCCAGCATTTT. Translated: CAWAGSSGGNQPQHF.

The V call is TRBV18, the J call TRBJ2-1; 9 bases align to TRBD2. CDR3 length: 16 amino acids. V dropped 2 bases and J dropped 8; count of bases not matched to a gene: 10. Germline V gene sequence: CDR1 KGHSH, CDR2 LQKENI. The chain's CDR3 is CASSPGSAGGLDEQFF. The CDR3, as DNA: TGTGCCAGCTCACCAGGCTCCGCGGGGGGGTTGGATGAGCAGTTCTTC. Variable domain in full (rest from reference TRBV18 and TRBJ2-1): NAGVMQNPRHLVRRRGQEARLRCSPMKGHSHVYWYRQLPEEGLKFMVYLQKENIIDESGMPKERFSAEFPKEGPSILRIQQVVRGDSAAYFCASSPGSAGGLDEQFFGPGTRLTVL.